The 8 T cell receptor beta chains listed next were all sequenced from one sample in a study of shared clonotypes between healthy human individuals. The protocol was immunoSEQ multiplex PCR, while the TCRdb copy is restricted to in-frame clones and leaves out a portion. The sample records roughly 2,300,000 clones, about 90% being singletons. The sequencing input was naive CD4+ T cells from PBMCs. Subset given: CD45RA+ positively selected. The receptor source for this set is a man aged 18-30 years in good health. Some clones in this sample may be carry-over from other donors' samples.

Comment on this clone: This sample includes further DNA sequences coding for the same CDR3. The chain is built from TRBV30 and TRBJ1-5; D not certain. This CDR3 region has 13 residues. The germline gives CDR1 GTSNPN, CDR2 SVGIG (reference sequence). V gave up 0 bases and J gave up 3 bases, with 6 bases separating them. This chain's CDR3 is CAWSVLDNQPQHF. CDR3 DNA: TGTGCCTGGAGTGTTCTTGACAATCAGCCCCAGCATTTT.

This chain links TRBV7-9 with TRBJ2-1; D assignment may be TRBD1 or TRBD2 (5 bases each). Trimming pared 1 base from V and 0 bases from J, leaving 10 bases between. Germline V CDR1 and CDR2: SEHNR, FQNEAQ (reference sequence). This CDR3 has 16 amino acids. The CDR3 nucleotides read TGTGCCAGCAGCTTAGTTGGGGGAATCTCCTACAATGAGCAGTTCTTC. Its protein is CASSLVGGISYNEQFF.

The chain joins TRBV30 to TRBJ2-7; 11 bases agree with TRBD2. CDR3 size: 15 residues. Germline lookup yields CDR1 GTSNPN and CDR2 SVGIG (reference sequence). The trim removed 5 bases at V and 1 base at J, leaving 7 bases unmatched. For the CDR3, the DNA is TGTGCCTGGGGACCTAGCGGGAGGACTTCCTACGAGCAGTACTTC. Its translation: CAWGPSGRTSYEQYF.

This chain links TRBV28 with TRBJ1-5; 10 bases align to TRBD1. Germline trimming cut 5 bases from V and 6 bases from J; bases unmatched to any gene: 7. The CDR3 runs to 15 residues. Germline-derived CDR1 and CDR2 are MDHEN and SYDVKM. The CDR3 region is CASSPGQGVGQPQHF. CDR3 sequence (DNA): TGTGCCAGCAGTCCAGGACAGGGGGTAGGTCAGCCCCAGCATTTT.

The chain carries TRBV2 and TRBJ2-3; D is unresolved. The CDR3 consists of 15 residues. CDR1 is SNHLY and CDR2 is FYNNEI in the germline V gene. Trimming pared 7 bases from V and 3 bases from J, leaving 17 bases between. In DNA form, the CDR3 reads TGTGCCAGCAACCTACTAATCCGATCGACAGATACGCAGTATTTT. It encodes CASNLLIRSTDTQYF.

Remarks on this clone: The same CDR3 arises from other DNA sequences in this sample as well. CDR3 nucleotide sequence: TGCGCCAGCAGCCCTAGCGGATCCACAGATACGCAGTATTTT. Amino acid sequence: CASSPSGSTDTQYF. The J gene is TRBJ2-3, the V gene TRBV5-1; TRBD2 matches at 7 bases. V lost 4 bases, J lost 2 bases, and 4 bases stayed unmatched. In germline, CDR1 is SGHRS, CDR2 YFSETQ. The CDR3 has 14 amino acids.

V gene TRBV5-1 combines with J gene TRBJ2-7; 9 nucleotides match TRBD2. V lost 5 bases and J lost 5; bases outside the gene matches: 8. The CDR3 runs to 14 residues. The V gene's germline CDR1 is SGHRS and CDR2 YFSETQ. The CDR3 is CASRGVAGVDEQYF. In DNA, the CDR3 is TGCGCCAGCAGAGGGGTAGCGGGAGTCGACGAGCAGTACTTC.

The CDR3 sequence is CASSLAPAGLALGAYEQYF. Written as DNA, the CDR3 is TGCGCCAGCAGCTTGGCCCCGGCGGGACTAGCGTTAGGTGCCTACGAGCAGTACTTC. V gene TRBV5-1 combines with J gene TRBJ2-7, with 10 bases aligning to TRBD2. CDR3 length equals 19 residues. Germline assignment: CDR1 SGHRS and CDR2 YFSETQ. Unmatched junction bases numbered 14, after V lost 0 bases and J lost 2 bases.